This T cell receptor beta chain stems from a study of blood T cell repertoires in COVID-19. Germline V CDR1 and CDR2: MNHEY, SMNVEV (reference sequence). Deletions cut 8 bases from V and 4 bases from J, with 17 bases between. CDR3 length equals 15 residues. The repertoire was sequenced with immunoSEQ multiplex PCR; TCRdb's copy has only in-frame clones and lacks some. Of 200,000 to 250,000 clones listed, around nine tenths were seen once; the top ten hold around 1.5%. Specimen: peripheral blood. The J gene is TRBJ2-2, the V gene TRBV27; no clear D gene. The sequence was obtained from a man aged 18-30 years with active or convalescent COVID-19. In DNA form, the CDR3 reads TGTGCCAGCCATAACAGTCCTCCGGCCACCGGGGAGCTGTTTTTT. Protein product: CASHNSPPATGELFF.